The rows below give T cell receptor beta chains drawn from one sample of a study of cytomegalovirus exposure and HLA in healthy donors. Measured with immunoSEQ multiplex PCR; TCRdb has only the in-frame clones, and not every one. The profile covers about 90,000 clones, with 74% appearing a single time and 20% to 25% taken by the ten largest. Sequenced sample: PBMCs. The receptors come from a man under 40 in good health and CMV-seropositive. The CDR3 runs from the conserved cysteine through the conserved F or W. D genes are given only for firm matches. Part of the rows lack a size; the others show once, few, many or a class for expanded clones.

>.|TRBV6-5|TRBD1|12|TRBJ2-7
TGTGCCAGCAGACAGGGGGCCTACGAGCAGTACTTC
CASRQGAYEQYF
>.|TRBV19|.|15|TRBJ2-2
TGTGCCAGTAGTATACTGAACGGGAACACCGGGGAGCTGTTTTTT
CASSILNGNTGELFF
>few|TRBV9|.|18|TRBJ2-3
TGTGCCAGCAGCCCCACGGGCGGGGCGGGGAGGTACACAGATACGCAGTATTTT
CASSPTGGAGRYTDTQYF
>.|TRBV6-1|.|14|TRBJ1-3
TGTGCCAGCAGTGAAGCTAGGGGGGGCCGCTCCATATATTTT
CASSEARGGRSIYF
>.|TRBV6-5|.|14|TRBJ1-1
TGTGCCAGCAGTTATAACGGGAGGAACACTGAAGCTTTCTTT
CASSYNGRNTEAFF
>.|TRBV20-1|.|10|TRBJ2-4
TGCAGTGCCCGGTTAAACATTCAGTACTTC
CSARLNIQYF
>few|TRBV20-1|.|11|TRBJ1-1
TGCAGTGCTAGAGGAGTGGCTGAAGCTTTCTTT
CSARGVAEAFF
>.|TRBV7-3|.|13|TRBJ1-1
TGTGCCAGCAGCTCCCAGGCAGGGTTCGGAGCTTTCTTT
CASSSQAGFGAFF
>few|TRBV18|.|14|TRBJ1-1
TGTGCCAGCTCACCACAAATCGGTTACACTGAAGCTTTCTTT
CASSPQIGYTEAFF
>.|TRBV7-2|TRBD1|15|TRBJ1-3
TGTGCCAGCAGCTTAGAACAGGGGGCTGGAAACACCATATATTTT
CASSLEQGAGNTIYF
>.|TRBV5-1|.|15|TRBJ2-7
TGCGCCAGCAGCTTGGCCGGGACAAACCCTTATGAGCAGTACTTC
CASSLAGTNPYEQYF
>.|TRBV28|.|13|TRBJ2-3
TGTGCCAGCAGTCGGACTGACACGGATACGCAGTATTTT
CASSRTDTDTQYF
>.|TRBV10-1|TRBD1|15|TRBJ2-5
TGCGCCAGCAGTGATTCACAGGGGGGCAAAGAGACCCAGTACTTC
CASSDSQGGKETQYF
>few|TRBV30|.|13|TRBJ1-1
TGTGCCTGGAGTCCACGGACTGCCCATGAAGCTTTCTTT
CAWSPRTAHEAFF
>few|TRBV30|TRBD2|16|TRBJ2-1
TGTGCCTGGAGTTTACCGACTAGCGGGAGGTTCAATGAGCAGTTCTTC
CAWSLPTSGRFNEQFF
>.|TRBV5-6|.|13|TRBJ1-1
TGTGCCAGCAGCTTAGGGGGGAACACTGAAGCTTTCTTT
CASSLGGNTEAFF
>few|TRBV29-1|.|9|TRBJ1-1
TGCAGCGTTGAACCCCGGGCTTTCTTT
CSVEPRAFF
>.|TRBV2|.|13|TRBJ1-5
TGTGCCAGCAAGCTTGAGCGGAATCAGCCCCAGCATTTT
CASKLERNQPQHF
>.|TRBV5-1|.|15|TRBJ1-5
TGCGCCAGCAGCTTGGGGCCCGGGTCAAATCAGCCCCAGAATTTT
CASSLGPGSNQPQNF
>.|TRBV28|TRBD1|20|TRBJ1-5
TGTGCCAGCAGTTTACCCCAAGGAGGGACAGGGGGTCTGGGCAATCAGCCCCAGCATTTT
CASSLPQGGTGGLGNQPQHF
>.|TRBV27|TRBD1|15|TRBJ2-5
TGTGCCAGCAGTCCCCGCAGGGGGCTAGGGGAGACCCAGTACTTC
CASSPRRGLGETQYF
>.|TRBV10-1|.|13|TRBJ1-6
TGCGCCAGCAGTGAGAACCGCGAGTCACCCCTCCACTTT
CASSENRESPLHF
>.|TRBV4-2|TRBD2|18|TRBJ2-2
TGTGCCAGCAGCCAAGATGGACTAGCGGGGGGTGGCACCGGGGAGCTGTTTTTT
CASSQDGLAGGGTGELFF
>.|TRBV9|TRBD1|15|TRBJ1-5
TGTGCCAGCAGCCCCGGGACAGCGGTCCATCAGCCCCAGCATTTT
CASSPGTAVHQPQHF
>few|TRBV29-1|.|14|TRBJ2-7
TGCAGCGTTGAAGTAGGCAGGGGTGGCGACGAGCAGTACTTC
CSVEVGRGGDEQYF
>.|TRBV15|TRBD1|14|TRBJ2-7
TGTGCCACCAGCAGAGAGACAGGGCCCTACGAGCAGTACTTC
CATSRETGPYEQYF
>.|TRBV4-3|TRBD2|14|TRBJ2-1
TGCGCCAGCAGCCCAGTAGCGGGCCGTGATGAGCAGTTCTTC
CASSPVAGRDEQFF
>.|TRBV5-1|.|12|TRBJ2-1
TGCGCCAGCAGCGAGGGTAGCAATGAGCAGTTCTTC
CASSEGSNEQFF
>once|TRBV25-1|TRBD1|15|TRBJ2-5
TGTGCCAGCACAGTTTCCGGGACAGCTAAAGAGACCCAGTACTTC
CASTVSGTAKETQYF
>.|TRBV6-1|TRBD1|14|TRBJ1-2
TGTGCCAGCAGTGAAAGGGGACAGGACTATGGCTACACCTTC
CASSERGQDYGYTF
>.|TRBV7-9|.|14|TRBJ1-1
TGTGCCAGCAGCTTTCTGGCACCTAACACTGAAGCTTTCTTT
CASSFLAPNTEAFF
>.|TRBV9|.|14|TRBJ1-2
TGTGCCAGCAGCGTAACAGGGACACCCTATGGCTACACCTTC
CASSVTGTPYGYTF
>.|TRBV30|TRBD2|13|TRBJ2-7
TGTGCCTGGACTTTGACTAGCGGTTACGAGCAGTACTTC
CAWTLTSGYEQYF
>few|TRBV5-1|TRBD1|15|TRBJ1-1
TGCGCCAGCAGCTTGGGCGGGACAGGGGTGACTGAAGCTTTCTTT
CASSLGGTGVTEAFF
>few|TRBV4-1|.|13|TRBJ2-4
TGCGCCAGCAGCCAAGGACTCCGCAACATTCAGTACTTC
CASSQGLRNIQYF
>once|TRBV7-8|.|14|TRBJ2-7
TGTGCCAGCAGCTTAAACCTCTACTCCTACGAGCAGTACTTC
CASSLNLYSYEQYF
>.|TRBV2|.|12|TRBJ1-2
TGTGCCAGTAAGCGACAGATCTATGGCTACACCTTC
CASKRQIYGYTF
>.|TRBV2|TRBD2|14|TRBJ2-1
TGTGCCATTCGGACGAGCGGGAGGATCAATGAGCAGTTCTTC
CAIRTSGRINEQFF
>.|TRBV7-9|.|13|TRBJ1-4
TGTGCCAGCAGCCCATATCTACAGGAAAAACTGTTTTTT
CASSPYLQEKLFF
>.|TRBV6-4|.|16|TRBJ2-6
TGTGCCAGCAGTGTCCCGGTTTACCCTGGGGCCAACGTCCTGACTTTC
CASSVPVYPGANVLTF
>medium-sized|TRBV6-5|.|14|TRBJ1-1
TGTGCCAGCATCAAGGACACCTCGTACACTGAAGCTTTCTTT
CASIKDTSYTEAFF
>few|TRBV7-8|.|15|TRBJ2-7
TGTGCCAGCAGCGGCCCCGGGACTTTGTCCTACGAGCAGTACTTC
CASSGPGTLSYEQYF
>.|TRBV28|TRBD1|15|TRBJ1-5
TGTGCCAGCAGCCTTGGGACAGATAGCAATCAGCCCCAGCATTTT
CASSLGTDSNQPQHF
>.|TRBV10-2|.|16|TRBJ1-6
TGCGCCAGCAGCCCCCCCTTGGGGGGACGGCATTCACCCCTCCACTTT
CASSPPLGGRHSPLHF
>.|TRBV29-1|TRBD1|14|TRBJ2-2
TGCAGCGTTCTCCGGGACAGGAACACCGGGGAGCTGTTTTTT
CSVLRDRNTGELFF
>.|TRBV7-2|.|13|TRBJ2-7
TGTGCCAGCAGCCCACAGGCGTCCTACGAGCAGTACTTC
CASSPQASYEQYF
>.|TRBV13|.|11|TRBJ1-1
TGTGCCAGCAGCACTTACACTGAAGCTTTCTTT
CASSTYTEAFF
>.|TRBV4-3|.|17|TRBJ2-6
TGCGCCAGCAGCCAAGATGGGGGCGTCTCTGGGGCCAACGTCCTGACTTTC
CASSQDGGVSGANVLTF
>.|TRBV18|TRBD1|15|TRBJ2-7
TGTGCCAGCTCACTTAACCGGGACAGGGGATACGAGCAGTACTTC
CASSLNRDRGYEQYF
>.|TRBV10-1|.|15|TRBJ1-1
TGCGCCAGCAGTGAGTCCCGCGGGTTGGACACTGAAGCTTTCTTT
CASSESRGLDTEAFF
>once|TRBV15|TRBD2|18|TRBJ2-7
TGTGCCACCAGCAGAGTCCAGGGGCGGGAGGCACCCGAAAAGCGGCGGTACTTC
CATSRVQGREAPEKRRYF
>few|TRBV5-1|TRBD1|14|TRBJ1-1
TGCGCCAGCAGCTCCGGGACAGGGGGCACTGAAGCTTTCTTT
CASSSGTGGTEAFF
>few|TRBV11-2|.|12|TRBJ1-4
TGTGCCAGCAGCTCCAGTGATGGAAAACTGTTTTTT
CASSSSDGKLFF
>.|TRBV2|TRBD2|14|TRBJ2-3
TGTGCCAGCAGGGGACTAGCGGAAACAGATACGCAGTATTTT
CASRGLAETDTQYF
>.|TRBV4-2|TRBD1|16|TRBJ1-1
TGTGCCAGCAGCCCGGGACAGGGGGCGAGGGACACTGAAGCTTTCTTT
CASSPGQGARDTEAFF